A selection of T cell receptor beta chains follows, all from one sample in a study of Ad26.COV2.S vaccination and SARS-CoV-2 variants. TCRdb keeps only in-frame clones here, not all; method: immunoSEQ multiplex PCR. The repertoire has hundreds of thousands of clones, 70% to 90% of them found once; the top ten carry approximately 1.5%. Sample: peripheral blood, taken in a trial of Ad26.COV2.S vaccine versus placebo. The source of these receptors is a person between 18 and 60 years old who received the Ad26.COV2.S COVID-19 vaccine or a placebo. CDR3s include the opening cysteine and the closing phenylalanine or tryptophan. A D gene is named only where the DNA matches it firmly. The size field is filled for only some rows; it gives once, few, many or a size class.

j_call clone_size v_call d_call cdr3_aa cdr3_nt
TRBJ1-1 NA TRBV12-3/TRBV12-4 NA CASSFGQNTEAFF TGTGCCAGCAGTTTCGGACAGAACACTGAAGCTTTCTTT
TRBJ2-6 NA TRBV5-8 NA CASSAARSGANVLTF TGTGCCAGCAGCGCAGCTCGCTCTGGGGCCAACGTCCTGACTTTC
TRBJ2-3 NA TRBV3-1/TRBV3-2 NA CASSQDVAYTQYF TGTGCCAGCAGCCAAGATGTGGCGTATACGCAGTATTTT
TRBJ2-2 NA TRBV27 NA CASSSSTSNTGELFF TGTGCCAGCAGTTCCTCGACTTCGAACACCGGGGAGCTGTTTTTT
TRBJ2-7 few TRBV6-2/TRBV6-3 TRBD2 CASSAGGFSQYF TGTGCCAGCAGCGCCGGGGGGTTCTCGCAGTACTTC
TRBJ2-3 few TRBV4-3 TRBD2 CASSQELSSGGPRSSTDTQYF TGCGCCAGCAGCCAAGAGTTATCTAGCGGGGGGCCTCGTAGCAGCACAGATACGCAGTATTTT
TRBJ2-1 NA TRBV20-1 TRBD1 CSASGARDRDVNEQFF TGCAGTGCTAGTGGGGCCCGGGACAGGGATGTCAATGAGCAGTTCTTC
TRBJ1-3 NA TRBV6-5 NA CASSTGGGNTIYF TGTGCCAGCAGCACGGGGGGTGGAAACACCATATATTTT
TRBJ1-4 NA TRBV30 NA CAWSHQEKLFF TGTGCCTGGAGCCACCAGGAAAAACTGTTTTTT
TRBJ2-7 NA TRBV7-2 NA CASSLVQGGLYEQYF TGTGCCAGCAGCTTAGTTCAGGGGGGTTTATACGAGCAGTACTTC
TRBJ2-3 NA TRBV7-2 TRBD2 CASSPGPGLAGGNTQYF TGTGCCAGCAGCCCCGGGCCGGGACTAGCGGGGGGAAATACGCAGTATTTT
TRBJ1-2 NA TRBV6-5 NA CASSYKGDSNYGYTF TGTGCCAGCAGTTACAAAGGGGATTCTAACTATGGCTACACCTTC
TRBJ2-5 NA TRBV2 TRBD2 CASGLASQETQYF TGTGCCTCGGGACTAGCGAGCCAAGAGACCCAGTACTTC
TRBJ2-7 NA TRBV20-1 NA CSAHPGEQYF TGCAGTGCCCACCCCGGCGAGCAGTACTTC
TRBJ1-1 NA TRBV6-2/TRBV6-3 NA CASSYEGPAAEAFF TGTGCCAGCAGTTACGAGGGGCCCGCGGCTGAAGCTTTCTTT
TRBJ1-2 NA TRBV3-1/TRBV3-2 NA CASSQDLGIGGYTF TGTGCCAGCAGCCAAGATCTGGGGATTGGTGGCTACACCTTC
TRBJ1-5 NA TRBV6-6 NA CASSYGAGYQPQHF TGTGCCAGCAGTTACGGGGCAGGGTATCAGCCCCAGCATTTT
TRBJ2-1 NA TRBV6-1 TRBD2 CASSERTSGRAGGFF TGTGCCAGCAGTGAACGGACTAGCGGGAGGGCCGGGGGGTTCTTC
TRBJ2-7 NA TRBV6-2/TRBV6-3 NA CASSPSDYEQYF TGTGCCAGCAGCCCTTCGGACTATGAGCAGTACTTC
TRBJ1-4 NA TRBV4-3 NA CASSQDLGANEKLFF TGCGCCAGCAGCCAAGATCTAGGGGCTAATGAAAAACTGTTTTTT
TRBJ1-5 NA TRBV6-5 NA CASSYSAGQPQHF TGTGCCAGCAGTTACTCGGCGGGTCAGCCCCAGCATTTT
TRBJ1-1 NA TRBV4-2 NA CASSQGHRANTEAFF TGTGCCAGCAGCCAAGGGCACAGGGCGAACACTGAAGCTTTCTTT
TRBJ1-5 NA TRBV2 NA CASRPDQGNQPQHF TGTGCCAGCAGACCGGACCAGGGCAATCAGCCCCAGCATTTT
TRBJ2-3 NA TRBV6-1 TRBD2 CASSELLAGAPDTQYF TGTGCCAGCAGTGAACTGCTAGCGGGGGCACCAGATACGCAGTATTTT
TRBJ2-2 NA TRBV30 TRBD2 CAWSVRRLAGTGELFF TGTGCCTGGAGTGTACGGCGTCTAGCGGGGACCGGGGAGCTGTTTTTT
TRBJ2-7 NA TRBV3-1/TRBV3-2 NA CASSTPPGTDKFYEQYF TGTGCCAGCAGCACCCCTCCCGGGACCGATAAATTTTACGAGCAGTACTTC
TRBJ2-4 NA TRBV19 NA CASSQPGRDTAGIQYF TGTGCCAGTAGCCAACCGGGGCGGGACACGGCGGGCATTCAGTACTTC
TRBJ2-3 NA TRBV10-1 TRBD1 CASSPRQGPDTQYF TGCGCCAGCAGCCCTAGACAGGGGCCAGATACGCAGTATTTT
TRBJ1-4 NA TRBV10-3 NA CAISETATATNEKLFF TGTGCCATCAGTGAGACAGCTACTGCAACTAATGAAAAACTGTTTTTT
TRBJ2-5 once TRBV5-1 NA CASSLGNQETQYF TGCGCCAGCAGCTTGGGGAATCAAGAGACCCAGTACTTC
TRBJ2-5 once TRBV13 TRBD1 CASSPGTGRLQTQYF TGTGCCAGCAGCCCAGGGACAGGGCGGTTGCAGACCCAGTACTTC
TRBJ2-7 few TRBV5-6 NA CASSFFTYEQYF TGTGCCAGCAGCTTTTTTACCTACGAGCAGTACTTC
TRBJ2-1 NA TRBV5-1 NA CASSLAPRVSGHNEQFF TGCGCCAGCAGCTTGGCCCCCCGGGTAAGCGGACACAATGAGCAGTTCTTC
TRBJ2-7 few TRBV19 NA CASSPPQGRGFYEQYF TGTGCCAGTAGTCCCCCCCAGGGGCGCGGATTCTACGAGCAGTACTTC
TRBJ1-6 once TRBV6-5 TRBD1 CASSYSAGTGRSPLHF TGTGCCAGCAGTTACTCGGCCGGGACAGGGCGGTCACCCCTCCACTTT
TRBJ2-1 once TRBV7-9 NA CASSLARWPFNEQFF TGTGCCAGCAGCTTAGCCAGGTGGCCTTTTAATGAGCAGTTCTTC
TRBJ2-7 NA TRBV6-5 TRBD2 CASSSAGENYEQYF TGTGCCAGCAGCTCCGCGGGGGAAAACTACGAGCAGTACTTC
TRBJ2-1 NA TRBV6-6 TRBD2 CASSPAGTSGSSHEQFF TGTGCCAGCAGTCCGGCAGGGACTAGCGGGAGTTCCCATGAGCAGTTCTTC
TRBJ2-5 NA TRBV6-2/TRBV6-3 NA CASSYSRIQETQYF TGTGCCAGCAGTTACTCACGGATCCAAGAGACCCAGTACTTC
TRBJ1-1 NA TRBV2 NA CASSGSMNTEAFF TGTGCCAGCAGCGGGTCCATGAACACTGAAGCTTTCTTT
TRBJ2-3 NA TRBV6-6 TRBD2 CASRRGTSGSTSTDTQYF TGTGCCAGCAGGCGAGGGACTAGCGGGTCCACTAGCACAGATACGCAGTATTTT
TRBJ1-2 NA TRBV13 NA CASSLVGDYGYTF TGTGCCAGCAGCTTAGTTGGGGACTATGGCTACACCTTC
TRBJ1-6 once TRBV19 NA CASSPGTPNSPLHF TGTGCCAGTAGTCCCGGGACACCAAATTCACCCCTCCACTTT
TRBJ1-1 NA TRBV5-1 NA CASSLRDEGTEAFF TGCGCCAGCAGCTTGAGGGATGAGGGGACTGAAGCTTTCTTT
TRBJ1-5 once TRBV29-1 TRBD1 CSVEVGGGANQPQHF TGCAGCGTTGAAGTGGGAGGGGGCGCGAATCAGCCCCAGCATTTT
TRBJ1-2 NA TRBV6-5 NA CASSYSGTSFYGYTF TGTGCCAGCAGTTACTCCGGGACTTCTTTCTATGGCTACACCTTC
TRBJ1-1 NA TRBV4-2 NA CASSQESGWTEAFF TGTGCCAGCAGCCAAGAGTCAGGGTGGACTGAAGCTTTCTTT
TRBJ2-7 NA TRBV2 NA CASNWVHGGEQYF TGTGCCAGCAATTGGGTACACGGGGGCGAGCAGTACTTC
TRBJ1-5 NA TRBV7-8 NA CASSSTQQGSNQPQHF TGTGCCAGCAGTTCCACCCAACAGGGAAGCAATCAGCCCCAGCATTTT
TRBJ2-5 NA TRBV7-9 TRBD2 CASSLPGGSKETQYF TGTGCCAGCAGCTTACCCGGGGGGTCTAAAGAGACCCAGTACTTC
TRBJ2-2 NA TRBV7-3 TRBD2 CASSPPGGNTGELFF TGTGCCAGCAGCCCGCCGGGGGGAAACACCGGGGAGCTGTTTTTT
TRBJ1-6 NA TRBV5-1 NA CASSKGDVGPFNSPLHF TGCGCCAGCTCAAAAGGGGACGTCGGACCTTTCAATTCACCCCTCCACTTT
TRBJ2-2 many TRBV30 NA CAWSVGEIGELFF TGTGCCTGGAGTGTGGGGGAGATCGGGGAGCTGTTTTTT
TRBJ1-3 NA TRBV28 NA CASQRDHSGNTIYF TGTGCCAGCCAACGGGACCATTCTGGAAACACCATATATTTT
TRBJ2-2 NA TRBV12-5 NA CASGLVLGGARTGELFF TGTGCTAGTGGTTTGGTACTTGGGGGGGCTCGGACCGGGGAGCTGTTTTTT